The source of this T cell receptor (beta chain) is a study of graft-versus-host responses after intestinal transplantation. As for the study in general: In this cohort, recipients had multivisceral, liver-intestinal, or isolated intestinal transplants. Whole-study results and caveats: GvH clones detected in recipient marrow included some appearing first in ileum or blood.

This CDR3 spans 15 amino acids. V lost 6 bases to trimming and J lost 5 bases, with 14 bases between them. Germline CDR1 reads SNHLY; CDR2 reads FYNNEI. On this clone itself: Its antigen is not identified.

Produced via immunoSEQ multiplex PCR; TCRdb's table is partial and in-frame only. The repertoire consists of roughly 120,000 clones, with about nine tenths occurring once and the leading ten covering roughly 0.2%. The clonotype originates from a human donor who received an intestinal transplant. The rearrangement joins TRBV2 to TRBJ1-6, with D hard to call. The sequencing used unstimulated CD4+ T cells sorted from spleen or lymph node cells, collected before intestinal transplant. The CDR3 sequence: CASRGELVDNSPLHF. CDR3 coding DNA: TGTGCCAGCAGGGGAGAGCTTGTGGATAATTCACCCCTCCACTTT.